One T cell receptor (beta chain) is described in this entry. The record originates from a study of T cell changes during pregnancy in multiple sclerosis. Assay used: immunoSEQ multiplex PCR; TCRdb lists only in-frame clones, some missing. The repertoire includes roughly 100,000 clones, 75% to 95% of them detected once, and about 1.5% sits in the top ten. Unmatched junction bases numbered 13, after V lost 5 bases and J lost 8 bases. CDR1 and CDR2 from the germline V gene are SGHAT and FQDESV (reference sequence). The CDR3 extends over 15 amino acids. This clonotype was obtained from a female donor with multiple sclerosis, enrolled in a pregnancy study. Material: peripheral blood, obtained before pregnancy. The J gene is TRBJ1-2, the V gene TRBV11-1, with 8 nucleotides matching TRBD1. The CDR3 DNA reads as TGTGCCAGCAGCCGGGACAGGCACCCGGGGGGAGGCTACACCTTC. This gives the protein CASSRDRHPGGGYTF.